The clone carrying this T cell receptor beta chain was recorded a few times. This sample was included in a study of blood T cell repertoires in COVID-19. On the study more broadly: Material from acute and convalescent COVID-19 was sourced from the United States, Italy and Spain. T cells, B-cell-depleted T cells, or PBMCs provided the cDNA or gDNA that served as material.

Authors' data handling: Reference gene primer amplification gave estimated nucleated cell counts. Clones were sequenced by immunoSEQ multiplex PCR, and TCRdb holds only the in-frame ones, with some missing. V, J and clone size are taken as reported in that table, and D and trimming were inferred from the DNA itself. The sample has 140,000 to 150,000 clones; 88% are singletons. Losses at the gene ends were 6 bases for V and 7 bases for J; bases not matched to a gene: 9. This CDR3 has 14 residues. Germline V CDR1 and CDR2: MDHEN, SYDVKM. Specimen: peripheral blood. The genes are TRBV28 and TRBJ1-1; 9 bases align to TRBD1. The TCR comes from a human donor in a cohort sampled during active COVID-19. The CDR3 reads CASRPGTGNGEAFF. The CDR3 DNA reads TGTGCCAGCAGACCAGGGACAGGGAATGGTGAAGCTTTCTTT.